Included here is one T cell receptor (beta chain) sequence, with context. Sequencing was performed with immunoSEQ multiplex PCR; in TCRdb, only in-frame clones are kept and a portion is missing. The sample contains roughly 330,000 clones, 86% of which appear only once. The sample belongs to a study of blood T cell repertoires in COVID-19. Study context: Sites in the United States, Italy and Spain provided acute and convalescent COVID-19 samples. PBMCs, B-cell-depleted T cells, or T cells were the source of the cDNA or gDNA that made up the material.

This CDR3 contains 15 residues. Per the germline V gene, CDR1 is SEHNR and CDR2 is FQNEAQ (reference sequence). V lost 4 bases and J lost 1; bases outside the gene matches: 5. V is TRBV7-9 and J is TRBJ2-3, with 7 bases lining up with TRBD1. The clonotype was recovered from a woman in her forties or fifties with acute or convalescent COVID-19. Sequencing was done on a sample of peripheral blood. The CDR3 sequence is CASSSTGDRTDTQYF. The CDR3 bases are TGTGCCAGCAGCTCAACAGGGGACCGCACAGATACGCAGTATTTT. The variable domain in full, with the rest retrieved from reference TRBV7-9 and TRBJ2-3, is DTGVSQNPRHKITKRGQNVTFRCDPISEHNRLYWYRQTLGQGPEFLTYFQNEAQLEKSRLLSDRFSAERPKGSFSTLEIQRTEQGDSAMYLCASSSTGDRTDTQYFGPGTRLTVL.